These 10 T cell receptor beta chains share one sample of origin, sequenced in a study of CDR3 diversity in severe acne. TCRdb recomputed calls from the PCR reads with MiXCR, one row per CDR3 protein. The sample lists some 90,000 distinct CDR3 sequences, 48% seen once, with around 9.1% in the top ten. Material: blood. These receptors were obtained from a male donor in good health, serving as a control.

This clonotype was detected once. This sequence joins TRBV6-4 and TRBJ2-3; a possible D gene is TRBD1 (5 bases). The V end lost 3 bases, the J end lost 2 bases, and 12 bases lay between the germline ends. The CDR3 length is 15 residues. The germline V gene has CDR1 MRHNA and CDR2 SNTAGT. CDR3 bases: TGTGCCAGCAGTGAGAGCTCTGGGGCCACAGATACGCAGTATTTT. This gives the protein CASSESSGATDTQYF.

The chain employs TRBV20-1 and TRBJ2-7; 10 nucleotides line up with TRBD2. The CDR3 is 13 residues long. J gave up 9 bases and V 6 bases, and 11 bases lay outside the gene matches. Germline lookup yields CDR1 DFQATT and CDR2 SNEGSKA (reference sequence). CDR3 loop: CSADIAGGKVQYF. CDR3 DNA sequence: TGCAGTGCGGACATAGCGGGAGGAAAGGTGCAGTACTTC.

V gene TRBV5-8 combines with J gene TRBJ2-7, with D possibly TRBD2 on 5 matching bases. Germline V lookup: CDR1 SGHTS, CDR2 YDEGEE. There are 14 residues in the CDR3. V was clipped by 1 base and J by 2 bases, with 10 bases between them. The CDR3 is CASSLFAGPYEQYF. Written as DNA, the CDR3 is TGTGCCAGCAGCTTGTTTGCGGGTCCCTACGAGCAGTACTTC.

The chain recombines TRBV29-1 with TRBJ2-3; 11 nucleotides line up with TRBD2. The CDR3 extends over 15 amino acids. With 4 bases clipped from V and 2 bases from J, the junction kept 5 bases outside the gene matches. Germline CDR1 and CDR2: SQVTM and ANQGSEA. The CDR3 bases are TGCAGCGTTGGCGGGACTAGCGGACCCACAGATACGCAGTATTTT. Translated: CSVGGTSGPTDTQYF.

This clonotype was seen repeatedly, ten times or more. The DNA of the CDR3 is TGTGCCAGCAGTGACTGGGGACGCGGCACAGATACGCAGTATTTT. It yields the protein CASSDWGRGTDTQYF. The J gene is TRBJ2-3, the V gene TRBV28; either TRBD1 or TRBD2 may supply D (5 bases each). V was shortened by 5 bases and J by 1 base, with 13 bases between the two germline ends. The CDR3 is 15 amino acids. Looked up from germline, CDR1 is MDHEN and CDR2 is SYDVKM. Combining the CDR3 with reference TRBV28 and TRBJ2-3 gives the whole variable domain DVKVTQSSRYLVKRTGEKVFLECVQDMDHENMFWYRQDPGLGLRLIYFSYDVKMKEKGDIPEGYSVSREKKERFSLILESASTNQTSMYLCASSDWGRGTDTQYFGPGTRLTVL.

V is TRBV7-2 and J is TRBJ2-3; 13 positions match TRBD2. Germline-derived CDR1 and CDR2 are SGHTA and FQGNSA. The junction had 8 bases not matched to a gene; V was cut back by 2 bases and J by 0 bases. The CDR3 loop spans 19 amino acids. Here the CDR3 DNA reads TGTGCCAGCAGCTTATACGGGGGACTAGCGGGGCTAAGCACAGATACGCAGTATTTT. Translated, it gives CASSLYGGLAGLSTDTQYF.

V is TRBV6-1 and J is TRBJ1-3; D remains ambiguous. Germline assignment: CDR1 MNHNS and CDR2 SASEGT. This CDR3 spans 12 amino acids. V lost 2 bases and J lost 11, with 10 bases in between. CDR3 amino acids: CASSETGNAIYF. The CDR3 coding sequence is TGTGCCAGCAGTGAAACTGGGAACGCCATATATTTT.

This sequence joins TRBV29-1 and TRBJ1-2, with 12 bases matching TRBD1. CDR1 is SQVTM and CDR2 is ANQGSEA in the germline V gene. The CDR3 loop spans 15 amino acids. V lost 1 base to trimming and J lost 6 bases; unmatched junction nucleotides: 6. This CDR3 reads CSVEGPGQGADGYTF. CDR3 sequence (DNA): TGCAGCGTTGAAGGCCCGGGACAGGGGGCGGATGGCTACACCTTC.

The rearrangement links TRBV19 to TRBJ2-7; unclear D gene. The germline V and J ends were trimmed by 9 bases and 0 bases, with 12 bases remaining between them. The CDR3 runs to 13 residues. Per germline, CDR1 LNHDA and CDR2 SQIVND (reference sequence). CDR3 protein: CASSLVDSYEQYF. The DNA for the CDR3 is TGTGCCAGCAGCTTAGTAGACTCCTACGAGCAGTACTTC. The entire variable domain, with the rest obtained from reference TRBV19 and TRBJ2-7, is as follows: DGGITQSPKYLFRKEGQNVTLSCEQNLNHDAMYWYRQDPGQGLRLIYYSQIVNDFQKGDIAEGYSVSREKKESFPLTVTSAQKNPTAFYLCASSLVDSYEQYFGPGTRLTVT.

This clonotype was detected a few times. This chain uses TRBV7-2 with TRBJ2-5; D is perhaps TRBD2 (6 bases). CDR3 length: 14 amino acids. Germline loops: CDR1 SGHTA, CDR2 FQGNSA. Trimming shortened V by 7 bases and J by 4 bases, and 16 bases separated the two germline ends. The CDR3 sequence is CASTYPGGAETQYF. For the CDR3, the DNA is TGTGCCAGCACCTACCCCGGGGGAGCAGAGACCCAGTACTTC.